Shown below are 13 T cell receptor beta chains from a single sample sequenced in a study of blood T cell repertoires in COVID-19. The method was immunoSEQ multiplex PCR; TCRdb's version includes in-frame clones alone and lacks a portion of them. The sample carries roughly 330,000 clones, approximately 87% recorded once. The sample consisted of peripheral blood. Receptors originate from a woman between 45 and 65 years old with active or convalescent COVID-19.

J is TRBJ1-5 and V is TRBV9; tentatively, D is TRBD1 (5 bases). The CDR3 runs to 14 residues. The V gene lost 3 bases and the J gene lost 4 bases, with 11 bases spanning the gap. Germline CDR1 is SGDLS and CDR2 is YYNGEE. The chain's CDR3 is CASSAQGSNQPQHF. As DNA, the CDR3 is TGTGCCAGCAGCGCCCAGGGTAGTAATCAGCCCCAGCATTTT.

The chain employs TRBV5-1 and TRBJ2-3; 8 positions match TRBD1. The CDR3 has 17 residues. Per germline, CDR1 SGHRS and CDR2 YFSETQ. V dropped 1 base and J dropped 0; count of bases not matched to a gene: 7. The CDR3 loop reads CASSLTLTGASTDTQYF. In DNA form, the CDR3 reads TGCGCCAGCAGCTTGACCTTGACAGGGGCGAGCACAGATACGCAGTATTTT.

This clone was seen once. V gene TRBV11-2 combines with J gene TRBJ2-5; no clear D gene. The CDR3 covers 13 residues. Trimming took off 8 bases at V and 1 base at J, with 11 bases between the two ends. From germline, CDR1 is SGHAT and CDR2 FQNNGV. The CDR3 sequence: CASRPPVQETQYF. The CDR3, as DNA: TGTGCCAGCCGCCCTCCGGTCCAAGAGACCCAGTACTTC.

The chain employs TRBV30 and TRBJ1-4, with D maybe TRBD1 (5 bases). The CDR3 is made up of 13 amino acids. Looked up from germline, CDR1 is GTSNPN and CDR2 is SVGIG (reference sequence). Trimming removed 1 base at V and 6 bases at J, with 9 bases between. The CDR3 protein is CAWSGGRDEKLFF. In DNA form, the CDR3 reads TGTGCCTGGAGTGGCGGCAGGGATGAAAAACTGTTTTTT.

The chain is built from TRBV5-5 and TRBJ1-3, with TRBD1 matching over 7 bases. The CDR3 is made up of 17 amino acids. In germline, CDR1 is SGHKS, CDR2 YYEKEE (reference sequence). V was clipped by 0 bases and J by 2 bases; unmatched bases: 8. The CDR3 loop is CASSLGQGGSAGNTIYF. CDR3 in DNA: TGTGCCAGCAGCTTGGGACAGGGAGGCTCTGCTGGAAACACCATATATTTT.

Written as DNA, the CDR3 is TGCGCCAGCAGCCAAGATGGGCTGGGGCTGGGGACCGGGGAGCTGTTTTTT. It codes for CASSQDGLGLGTGELFF. The chain uses TRBV4-1 and TRBJ2-2; TRBD1 is a possible D gene (5 bases). Germline V gene data show CDR1 as MGHRA and CDR2 as YSYEKL. V lost 0 bases and J lost 5, with 16 bases in between. The CDR3 is 17 residues long.

Only a few counts were recorded for this clone. The rearrangement uses TRBV7-9 and TRBJ2-7; D possibly corresponds to TRBD2 (5 bases). The V and J ends lost 7 bases and 0 bases respectively, with 13 bases between them. The V gene's germline CDR1 is SEHNR and CDR2 FQNEAQ (reference sequence). The CDR3 sequence is 14 residues long. Here the CDR3 reads CASNTKSGSYEQYF. Written as DNA, the CDR3 is TGTGCCAGCAACACCAAGAGCGGCTCCTACGAGCAGTACTTC. Based on the CDR3 plus reference TRBV7-9 and TRBJ2-7, the full variable domain is DTGVSQNPRHKITKRGQNVTFRCDPISEHNRLYWYRQTLGQGPEFLTYFQNEAQLEKSRLLSDRFSAERPKGSFSTLEIQRTEQGDSAMYLCASNTKSGSYEQYFGPGTRLTVT.

The chain recombines TRBV25-1 with TRBJ2-5, with D uncertain. V shed 1 base and J shed 2 bases, with 8 bases lying between them. Germline V gene data show CDR1 as MGHDK and CDR2 as SYGVNS. The CDR3 has 14 residues. In DNA, the CDR3 is TGTGCCAGCAGTGAATGGGCAGGTCAAGAGACCCAGTACTTC. It translates to CASSEWAGQETQYF.

The chain combines TRBV5-1 with TRBJ1-1, with TRBD1 as a possible D gene (5 bases). CDR3 length: 14 amino acids. V was pared by 0 bases and J by 1 base, with 7 bases between. The germline V gene has CDR1 SGHRS and CDR2 YFSETQ. CDR3 residues: CASSLVQGNTEAFF. CDR3 nucleotides: TGCGCCAGCAGCTTGGTTCAGGGGAACACTGAAGCTTTCTTT. The full variable domain, rest sourced from reference TRBV5-1 and TRBJ1-1, is KAGVTQTPRYLIKTRGQQVTLSCSPISGHRSVSWYQQTPGQGLQFLFEYFSETQRNKGNFPGRFSGRQFSNSRSEMNVSTLELGDSALYLCASSLVQGNTEAFFGQGTRLTVV.

This chain connects TRBV6-2 or TRBV6-3 to TRBJ2-1; D may be TRBD2 (6 bases). Germline V lookup: CDR1 MNHEY, CDR2 SVGEGT. The CDR3 consists of 17 residues. Trimming cost V 2 bases and J 4 bases, with 18 bases left between them. The CDR3 sequence: CASSYGTVGGRYNEQFF. The CDR3 DNA follows: TGTGCCAGCAGTTACGGGACGGTGGGAGGAAGGTACAATGAGCAGTTCTTC.

The CDR3 DNA follows: TGTGCCAGCAGCCTAGGGGCAGACAGGTTCTACGAGCAGTACTTC. Protein sequence: CASSLGADRFYEQYF. This chain connects TRBV7-2 to TRBJ2-7, with D possibly matching TRBD1 (6 bases). CDR1 and CDR2 from the germline V gene are SGHTA and FQGNSA. The CDR3 consists of 15 residues. V dropped 5 bases and J dropped 3 bases, with 17 bases sitting between them.

CDR3 sequence (DNA): TGTGCCAGCAGTTTATACACCTTGGCAGGGCCCCTCTCGACCCAGTACTTC. Protein: CASSLYTLAGPLSTQYF. The genes are TRBV27 and TRBJ2-5, with a possible D match to TRBD1 (5 bases). Germline CDR1 and CDR2: MNHEY and SMNVEV (reference sequence). The V end lost 1 base, the J end lost 7 bases, and 22 bases lay between the germline ends. The CDR3 extends over 17 amino acids.

This clone occurred once. V gene TRBV7-8 combines with J gene TRBJ1-5, with 8 bases aligning to TRBD1. The CDR3 contains 16 residues. Germline V gene sequence: CDR1 SGHVS, CDR2 FQNEAQ. Losses at the gene ends were 7 bases for V and 2 bases for J; bases not matched to a gene: 10. CDR3 amino acids: CASTPRTGLGNQPQHF. CDR3 nucleotide sequence: TGTGCCAGCACCCCCCGGACAGGGTTGGGCAATCAGCCCCAGCATTTT.